Listed here are 20 T cell receptor beta chains from one sample, sequenced in a study of identical twins. TCRdb fed the 5' RACE reads into MiXCR, producing one record per CDR3 protein. The sample lists 450,000 to 600,000 distinct CDR3 sequences; approximately 20% were seen once. Another study also made use of these data, one on yellow fever vaccine responses in identical twins.

Sequenced material: CD4+ T cells sorted from blood. These receptors were obtained from a woman between 18 and 29 years old in good health.

J is TRBJ2-7 and V is TRBV2; tentative D call: TRBD1 (6 bases). With 4 bases removed from V and 6 bases from J, the gap between germline ends came to 22 bases. Germline V gene lookup returns CDR1 SNHLY and CDR2 FYNNEI. CDR3 size: 16 residues. The CDR3 protein is CASSGIGTTPAREQYF. Written as DNA, the CDR3 is TGTGCCAGCAGTGGGATTGGGACAACCCCTGCGCGCGAGCAGTACTTC.

CDR3 nucleotides: TGTGCCAGCAGCTTGACGGGGCTGTCCTACAATGAGCAGTTCTTC. It specifies CASSLTGLSYNEQFF. The rearrangement joins TRBV11-2 to TRBJ2-1; D assignment may be TRBD1 or TRBD2 (5 bases each). This CDR3 is built from 15 residues. The V gene's germline CDR1 is SGHAT and CDR2 FQNNGV. V was trimmed by 3 bases and J by 1 base, leaving 10 bases between them.

This clonotype occurred a few times. The CDR3 region has the DNA TGTGCCAGCAGTTTTATGCAGGACAATCAGCCCCAGCATTTT. Translation gives CASSFMQDNQPQHF. The chain employs TRBV12-3 or TRBV12-4 and TRBJ1-5; D uncertain. Trimming shortened V by 3 bases and J by 3 bases, and 9 bases separated the two germline ends. The CDR3 consists of 14 residues.

The rearrangement uses TRBV29-1 and TRBJ2-5; TRBD1 matches at 9 bases. J gave up 5 bases and V 5 bases, and 3 bases lay outside the gene matches. CDR3 length equals 12 residues. Germline CDR1 is SQVTM and CDR2 is ANQGSEA. The CDR3, as DNA: TGCAGCGTTACAGGGGGCCTCGAGACCCAGTACTTC. Protein: CSVTGGLETQYF.

This chain connects TRBV6-2 or TRBV6-3 to TRBJ2-4; 13 bases match TRBD2. J lost 4 bases, V lost 0 bases, and 6 bases had no gene match. The V gene's germline CDR1 is MNHEY and CDR2 SVGEGT. The CDR3 sequence is 18 residues long. The CDR3 nucleotides are TGTGCCAGCAGTTACTCGGGAAAGACTAGCGGGAGGAAAAACATTCAGTACTTC. Its translation is CASSYSGKTSGRKNIQYF.

The table lists this clonotype with a few counts. The chain couples TRBV4-1 to TRBJ2-2; D gene ambiguous. The CDR3 length is 12 residues. CDR1 is MGHRA, CDR2 YSYEKL, per germline. Trimming pared 1 base from V and 9 bases from J, leaving 6 bases between. CDR3 DNA: TGCGCCAGCAGCCAAGGATCCAGGGAGCTGTTTTTT. Its translation is CASSQGSRELFF.

This clonotype was detected a few times. V is TRBV9 and J is TRBJ2-1; D might be TRBD2 (5 bases). This CDR3 spans 14 amino acids. From germline, CDR1 is SGDLS and CDR2 YYNGEE. The germline V and J ends were trimmed by 4 bases and 8 bases, with 16 bases remaining between them. The CDR3 protein is CASSSQDWADEQFF. The DNA of the CDR3 is TGTGCCAGCAGCTCCCAGGACTGGGCCGATGAGCAGTTCTTC.

This chain uses TRBV2 with TRBJ1-5, with 7 positions matching TRBD1. The CDR3 covers 16 residues. V was pared by 5 bases and J by 3 bases, with 10 bases of the junction left unmatched. Germline assignment: CDR1 SNHLY and CDR2 FYNNEI. The CDR3 DNA sequence: TGTGCCAGCAGTAGTGAATCGACAGGGCTCAATCAGCCCCAGCATTTT. It yields the protein CASSSESTGLNQPQHF.

The chain joins TRBV2 to TRBJ2-1, with a tentative D call TRBD2 (6 bases). The V and J ends lost 8 bases and 6 bases respectively, with 17 bases between them. The germline V gene encodes CDR1 SNHLY and CDR2 FYNNEI. CDR3 size: 14 residues. DNA for the CDR3: TGTGCCAGCGGACGAGGAGGGGCCGCCAATGAGCAGTTCTTC. Its protein product is CASGRGGAANEQFF.

This clonotype came up a few times. The rearrangement uses TRBV7-8 and TRBJ2-7; 10 bases are shared with TRBD1. V was pared by 1 base and J by 4 bases, with 10 bases of the junction left unmatched. Germline CDR1 and CDR2: SGHVS and FQNEAQ. This CDR3 is built from 17 residues. This CDR3 reads CASSLGKTGTGAYEQYV. The CDR3 DNA reads as TGTGCCAGCAGCTTAGGCAAAACCGGGACAGGGGCTTACGAGCAGTACGTC.

This clonotype was seen a few times. The chain joins TRBV10-2 to TRBJ2-3; 13 bases agree with TRBD2. Per germline, CDR1 WSHSY and CDR2 SAAADI. The V and J ends lost 5 bases and 2 bases, in that order; junction bases with no gene match: 4. The CDR3 extends over 16 amino acids. CDR3 in amino acids: CASSRTSGGTTDTQYF. CDR3 sequence (DNA): TGCGCCAGCAGTAGGACTAGCGGGGGAACCACAGATACGCAGTATTTT.

This clonotype was observed a few times. This chain joins TRBV6-1 and TRBJ2-7, with D hard to call. With 7 bases removed from V and 3 bases from J, the gap between germline ends came to 13 bases. The CDR3 is made up of 13 amino acids. Germline-derived CDR1 and CDR2 are MNHNS and SASEGT. For the CDR3, the DNA is TGTGCCAGCACCACCCAAGTGGGCTACGAGCAGTACTTC. It yields the protein CASTTQVGYEQYF.

This clonotype has only a few counts. This rearrangement joins TRBV5-1 to TRBJ1-1; no reliable D call. The CDR3 contains 13 residues. V dropped 0 bases and J dropped 4 bases, with 7 bases sitting between them. Germline V gene sequence: CDR1 SGHRS, CDR2 YFSETQ. CDR3 sequence: CASSLEYGTEAFF. Written as DNA, the CDR3 is TGCGCCAGCAGCTTGGAGTACGGCACTGAAGCTTTCTTT.

This clonotype was counted only a few times. V is TRBV24-1 and J is TRBJ2-3; D is undetermined. Trimming left V 0 bases short and J 9 bases short, with 18 bases between. CDR1 is KGHDR and CDR2 is SFDVKD in the germline V gene. This CDR3 has 16 amino acids. The CDR3 region is CATSDLGVTGAQTQYF. For the CDR3, the DNA is TGTGCCACCAGTGATTTGGGAGTCACCGGAGCTCAAACGCAGTATTTT.

In this sample, this clonotype turned up a few times. V is TRBV11-3 and J is TRBJ2-3; possible D gene TRBD2, 5 bases. The ends were cut back, 7 bases at V and 1 base at J, with 18 bases in the middle. The CDR3 length is 16 residues. CDR1 is SGHNT and CDR2 is YENEEA in the germline V gene. CDR3 loop: CASTRGLKLGTDTQYF. The CDR3 bases are TGTGCCAGCACCCGAGGGCTGAAGTTAGGCACAGATACGCAGTATTTT.

This clonotype was counted a few times. The chain couples TRBV18 to TRBJ1-6; D possibly corresponds to TRBD1 (5 bases). Trimming took off 4 bases at V and 7 bases at J, with 14 bases between the two ends. Germline values: CDR1 KGHSH, CDR2 LQKENI. CDR3 length: 15 amino acids. The CDR3 here is CASSRSSGGNSPLHF. CDR3 DNA sequence: TGTGCCAGCTCACGCAGCTCCGGGGGAAATTCACCCCTCCACTTT.

This clonotype was recorded a few times. The chain employs TRBV5-1 and TRBJ2-1, with 9 bases matching TRBD1. Germline V lookup: CDR1 SGHRS, CDR2 YFSETQ. This CDR3 spans 15 amino acids. V dropped 4 bases and J dropped 2; count of bases not matched to a gene: 4. As DNA, the CDR3 is TGCGCCAGCAGCAGGACAGGGGACCCCTACAATGAGCAGTTCTTC. This codes for CASSRTGDPYNEQFF.

This clonotype occurred a few times. The V call is TRBV11-2, the J call TRBJ2-5; D is unclear. The V and J ends lost 7 bases and 2 bases respectively, with 8 bases between them. The CDR3 covers 12 residues. Germline CDR1 reads SGHAT; CDR2 reads FQNNGV. The CDR3 is CASMATQETQYF. In DNA form, the CDR3 reads TGTGCCAGCATGGCGACTCAAGAGACCCAGTACTTC.

The CDR3 DNA follows: TGTGCCAGCAGTGAAAGGGGCTCGCGCACAGATACGCAGTATTTT. This sequence encodes CASSERGSRTDTQYF. This chain uses TRBV2 with TRBJ2-3; perhaps TRBD1 as D (5 bases). The V and J ends lost 2 bases and 1 base respectively, with 10 bases between them. Germline CDR1 and CDR2: SNHLY and FYNNEI. This CDR3 has 15 amino acids. The complete variable domain, with remaining parts taken from reference TRBV2 and TRBJ2-3, reads EPEVTQTPSHQVTQMGQEVILRCVPISNHLYFYWYRQILGQKVEFLVSFYNNEISEKSEIFDDQFSVERPDGSNFTLKIRSTKLEDSAMYFCASSERGSRTDTQYFGPGTRLTVL.

V gene TRBV15 combines with J gene TRBJ1-3; no clear D gene. The germline V gene has CDR1 LNHNV and CDR2 YYDKDF (reference sequence). V was pared by 5 bases and J by 3 bases, with 14 bases between. This CDR3 has 15 amino acids. CDR3: CATSQKRAGGNTIYF. CDR3 DNA: TGTGCCACCAGCCAAAAAAGGGCAGGTGGAAACACCATATATTTT.